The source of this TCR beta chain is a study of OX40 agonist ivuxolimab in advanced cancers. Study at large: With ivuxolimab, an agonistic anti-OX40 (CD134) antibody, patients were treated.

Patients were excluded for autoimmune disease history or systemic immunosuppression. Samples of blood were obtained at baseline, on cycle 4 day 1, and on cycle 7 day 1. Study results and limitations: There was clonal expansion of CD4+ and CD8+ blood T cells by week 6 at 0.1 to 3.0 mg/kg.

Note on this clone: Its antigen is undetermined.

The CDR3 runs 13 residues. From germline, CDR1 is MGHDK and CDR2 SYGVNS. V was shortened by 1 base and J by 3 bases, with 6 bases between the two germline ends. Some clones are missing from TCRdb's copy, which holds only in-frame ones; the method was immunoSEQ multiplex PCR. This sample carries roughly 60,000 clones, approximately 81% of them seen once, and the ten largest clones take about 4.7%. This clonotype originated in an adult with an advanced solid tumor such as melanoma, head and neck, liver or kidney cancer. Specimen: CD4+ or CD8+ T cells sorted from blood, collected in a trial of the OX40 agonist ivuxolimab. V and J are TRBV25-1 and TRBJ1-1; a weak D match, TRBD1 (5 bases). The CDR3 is CASSEWGDTEAFF. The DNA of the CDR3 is TGTGCCAGCAGTGAATGGGGGGACACTGAAGCTTTCTTT.